Each of the 9 T cell receptor beta chains below was sequenced from the same sample in a study of control samples from healthy donors and cancer patients. Clones were read by immunoSEQ multiplex PCR, and TCRdb kept only the in-frame ones, dropping some. The sample has 76,000 or so clones, roughly nine tenths seen once; the top ten hold 9.5%. Sequenced input: PBMCs. These receptors were taken from a woman aged 50 to 65 with colorectal cancer.

The gene calls are TRBV10-1 and TRBJ2-5, with 11 bases lining up with TRBD1. Germline CDR1 WNHNN, CDR2 SYGVQD (reference sequence). Germline trimming cut 5 bases from V and 5 bases from J; bases unmatched to any gene: 10. The CDR3 totals 16 residues. CDR3 residues: CASSTGTGGLAETQYF. CDR3 nucleotides: TGCGCCAGCAGTACCGGGACAGGGGGATTAGCGGAGACCCAGTACTTC.

The J gene is TRBJ1-2, the V gene TRBV5-1; TRBD1 aligns across 8 bases. The germline gives CDR1 SGHRS, CDR2 YFSETQ. The CDR3 length is 16 residues. The junction had 12 bases not matched to a gene; V was cut back by 0 bases and J by 8 bases. The CDR3 nucleotides read TGCGCCAGCAGCTTGGGGGCGACAGGGGTCGGAGGAGGCTACACCTTC. It is translated as CASSLGATGVGGGYTF.

This clone was picked up a small number of times. V usage is TRBV12-5 and J usage is TRBJ1-5; tentative D call: TRBD1 (6 bases). The germline V gene encodes CDR1 LGHNT and CDR2 FRNRAP. The V and J ends lost 2 bases and 6 bases respectively, with 17 bases between them. The CDR3 length is 16 residues. This CDR3 is CASGLTPDGGGQPQHF. The CDR3 DNA reads as TGTGCTAGTGGTTTGACCCCGGACGGAGGGGGTCAGCCCCAGCATTTT. Drawing the rest from reference TRBV12-5 and TRBJ1-5, the complete variable domain is DARVTQTPRHKVTEMGQEVTMRCQPILGHNTVFWYRQTMMQGLELLAYFRNRAPLDDSGMPKDRFSAEMPDATLATLKIQPSEPRDSAVYFCASGLTPDGGGQPQHFGDGTRLSIL.

A single count supports this clone. V usage is TRBV30 and J usage is TRBJ1-6, with 10 bases that match TRBD1. Germline V lookup: CDR1 GTSNPN, CDR2 SVGIG (reference sequence). The CDR3 loop spans 19 amino acids. V lost 3 bases, J lost 0 bases, and 11 bases stayed unmatched. As DNA, the CDR3 is TGTGCCTGGAGATCGGGACAGGGGAGACTCTACTCCTATAATTCACCCCTCCACTTT. This encodes CAWRSGQGRLYSYNSPLHF.

The chain carries TRBV7-8 and TRBJ2-7, with D maybe TRBD1 (5 bases). The ends were cut back, 0 bases at V and 3 bases at J, with 21 bases in the middle. CDR1 SGHVS and CDR2 FQNEAQ come from the germline V gene. The CDR3 extends over 18 amino acids. CDR3 in amino acids: CASSLASGSGFVGYEQYV. The CDR3 nucleotides are TGTGCCAGCAGCTTAGCTTCTGGCTCAGGGTTTGTAGGCTACGAGCAGTACGTC.

The chain couples TRBV10-3 to TRBJ1-5; TRBD1 matches 8 bases. The CDR3 contains 13 residues. V shed 6 bases, J shed 6 bases, and the junction held 4 bases outside the gene matches. Germline CDR1 is ENHRY and CDR2 is SYGVKD. Here the CDR3 DNA reads TGTGCCATCAGGGACAGGGCGGGTCAGCCCCAGCATTTT. This encodes CAIRDRAGQPQHF.

The rearrangement uses TRBV24-1 and TRBJ1-2, with D perhaps matching TRBD1 (5 bases). Germline V gene lookup returns CDR1 KGHDR and CDR2 SFDVKD. CDR3 length: 14 amino acids. V gave up 1 base and J gave up 4 bases, with 9 bases separating them. The CDR3, as DNA: TGTGCCACCAGTGATTTTGGCGACAGCTATGGCTACACCTTC. Its translation: CATSDFGDSYGYTF.

The chain carries TRBV5-1 and TRBJ2-2; TRBD2 might be the D (5 bases). The V gene's germline CDR1 is SGHRS and CDR2 YFSETQ. Trimming took off 4 bases at V and 5 bases at J, with 15 bases between the two ends. The CDR3 runs 15 residues. DNA of the CDR3: TGCGCCAGCAGCGACGCTGGTCGGGGAACCGGGGAGCTGTTTTTT. It yields the protein CASSDAGRGTGELFF.

The V gene is TRBV30, the J gene TRBJ2-5, with D perhaps matching TRBD1 (5 bases). This CDR3 has 12 amino acids. Germline V CDR1 and CDR2: GTSNPN, SVGIG (reference sequence). Trimming shortened V by 4 bases and J by 1 base, and 7 bases separated the two germline ends. CDR3: CAWTQGQETQYF. The CDR3 nucleotides are TGTGCCTGGACTCAGGGCCAAGAGACCCAGTACTTC.